The TCR beta chain under discussion was sequenced for a study of blood T cell repertoires in COVID-19 (dated by TCRdb to 2020 to 2021). Regarding the complete study: The collaborator samples originated in the United States, Italy and Spain and spanned the acute and convalescent phases of COVID-19. The material from the prospective study consisted of cDNA or gDNA derived from T cells, B-cell-depleted T cells, or PBMCs. Deeply sampled blood TCRbeta repertoires from subjects exposed to, actively infected with, or recovered from COVID-19 were included in the dataset. The repertoires were made available in a free public database intended to serve as a resource for research on the immune response to SARS-CoV-2. The samples were drawn from two sources: the first 160 participants of the ongoing ImmuneRACE study, and 1,000 to 1,500 subjects contributed by 6 global collaborators. Sample metadata almost always included a de-identified subject ID, COVID-19 status, age in years and sex. HLA class I and class II types, where available, came from metadata supplied by the sample provider rather than from assay-based typing. The full study reports these points: Clinical and demographic metadata were provided uncurated, with the amount varying by source and participant.

Collaborating institutions collected whole blood in K2EDTA tubes following their own protocols. For TCRbeta analysis, collaborators shipped samples as frozen whole blood, isolated PBMCs, or DNA extracted from either of those sample types. Comment on this clone: The specificity of this receptor is unknown. No clone much larger than this one lies a single base away; base qualities are absent.

TCRbeta CDR3 regions were amplified from genomic DNA by means of the immunoSEQ Assay, a bias-controlled multiplex PCR. As for how the authors treated the data: The number of nucleated cells in each sample was estimated by amplification of reference gene primers within the assay. To quantify the absolute abundance of each unique TCRbeta CDR3 rearrangement, sequence reads were collapsed and filtered. For each sample, productive Simpson clonality was calculated as the square root of Simpson's diversity index across productive rearrangements. Drawn from immuneACCESS, this table holds only the in-frame rearrangements with V and J called that TCRdb kept. Clones are partly lost; checked studies trace under half to an unresolved V gene and leave the rest unexplained. V and J calls and clone size are those listed in that table; D and trimming were worked out from the DNA. In all, the sample holds under 170,000 clones, and 75% to 90% of those were seen once. Of the sample, 2.2% is held by the ten largest clones.

Taken from cysteine to phenylalanine, the CDR3 has 14 residues. Only the CDR3 DNA stays, 42 bases, in frame from base 1. Deletion took 0 bases off V and 8 bases off J, with a span of 12 bases between the germline ends. The germline V gene gives CDR1 as MGHRA and CDR2 as YSYEKL. The TCR sequence derives from a man aged 65 to 85 with acute or convalescent COVID-19. Sequenced sample: peripheral blood. Recombination connected TRBV4-1 to TRBJ2-3; TRBD2 could be the D gene, as 6 bases match. In nucleotides, the sequence is TGCGCCAGCAGCCAAGAAGGGCGGGGTATTACGCAGTATTTT. It encodes CASSQEGRGITQYF.